This TCR beta chain comes out of a study of T-cell memory formation after mild COVID-19. Across the whole study: In these data, TCR clusters were largely donor specific.

Study results and limitations: While clones contracting from day 15 to 85 were balanced between CD4 and CD8, later expanders leaned CD4+. The second-wave clones peaking on day 37 were not confirmed as SARS-CoV-2-specific.

Trimming cost V 5 bases and J 0 bases; bases outside gene matches: 12. CDR1 is DFQATT, CDR2 SNEGSKA, per germline (reference sequence). The CDR3 extends over 18 amino acids. The TCR alpha and TCR beta cDNA libraries, bearing sample barcodes and UMIs, were generated by 5'RACE using constant-segment primers. TCRdb re-analysed the 5' RACE reads in MiXCR, keeping a single row per CDR3 protein. The repertoire holds 40,000 to 45,000 distinct CDR3 sequences, with roughly 9% as singletons. As for this clonotype: The antigen is unknown.

The receptor comes from an adult woman who had mild COVID-19 (a few samples of this study predate the infection). Cell type and time point are not known. J is TRBJ2-1 and V is TRBV20-1; TRBD2 aligns across 11 bases. Sequencing was performed on PBMCs or a T cell subset sorted from them (not recorded which). CDR3 nucleotides: TGCAGTGCTGTTACTAGCGGGAGCGACTTTAACTCCTACAATGAGCAGTTCTTC. This translates into CSAVTSGSDFNSYNEQFF.